This TCR beta chain derives from a study of identical twins. This clonotype was seen a handful of times. Healthy Caucasians were all of the donors. TCRdb fed the 5' RACE reads into MiXCR, producing one record per CDR3 protein. The sample has about 920,000 distinct CDR3 sequences, 9% to 15% seen once. This CDR3 contains 13 residues. V was clipped by 2 bases and J by 7 bases, with 11 bases between them. From germline, CDR1 is MDHEN and CDR2 SYDVKM. The data also belong to a second study, concerning yellow fever vaccine responses in identical twins.

The rearrangement links TRBV28 to TRBJ2-5; unclear D gene. The sequence was collected from a woman in her late teens or twenties in good health. Sequencing was carried out using PBMCs. The chain's CDR3 is CASSLPPPGTQYF. In DNA form, the CDR3 reads TGTGCCAGCAGTTTACCCCCTCCGGGGACCCAGTACTTC. Full variable domain (rest looked up from reference TRBV28 and TRBJ2-5): DVKVTQSSRYLVKRTGEKVFLECVQDMDHENMFWYRQDPGLGLRLIYFSYDVKMKEKGDIPEGYSVSREKKERFSLILESASTNQTSMYLCASSLPPPGTQYFGPGTRLLVL.